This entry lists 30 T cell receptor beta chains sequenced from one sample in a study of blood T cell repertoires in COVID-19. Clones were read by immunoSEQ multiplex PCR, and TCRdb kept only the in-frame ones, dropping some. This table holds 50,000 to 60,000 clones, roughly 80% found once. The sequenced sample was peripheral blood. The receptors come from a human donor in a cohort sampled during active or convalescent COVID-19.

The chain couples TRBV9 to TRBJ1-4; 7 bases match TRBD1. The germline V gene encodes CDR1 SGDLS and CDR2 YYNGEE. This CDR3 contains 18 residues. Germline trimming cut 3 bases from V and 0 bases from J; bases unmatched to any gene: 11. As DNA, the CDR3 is TGTGCCAGCAGCGCCTACACAGGGGACGCCGCAACTAATGAAAAACTGTTTTTT. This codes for CASSAYTGDAATNEKLFF.

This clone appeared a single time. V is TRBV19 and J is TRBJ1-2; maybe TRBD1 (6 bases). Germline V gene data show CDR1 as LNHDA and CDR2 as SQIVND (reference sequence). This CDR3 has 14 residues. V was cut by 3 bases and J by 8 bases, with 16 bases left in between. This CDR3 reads CASSMSQGQRGYTF. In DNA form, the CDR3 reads TGTGCCAGTAGTATGTCGCAGGGGCAGCGAGGCTACACCTTC.

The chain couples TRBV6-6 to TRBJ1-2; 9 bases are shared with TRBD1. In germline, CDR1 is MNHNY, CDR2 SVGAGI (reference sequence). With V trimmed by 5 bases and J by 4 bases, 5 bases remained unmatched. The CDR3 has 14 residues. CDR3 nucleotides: TGTGCCAGCAGTATCGACAGGGGGAGCTATGGCTACACCTTC. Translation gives CASSIDRGSYGYTF.

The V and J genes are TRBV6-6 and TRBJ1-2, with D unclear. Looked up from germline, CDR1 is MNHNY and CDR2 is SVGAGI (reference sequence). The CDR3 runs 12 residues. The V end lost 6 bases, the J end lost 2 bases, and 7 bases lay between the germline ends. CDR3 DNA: TGTGCCAGCAGCCAACGGAACTATGGCTACACCTTC. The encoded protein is CASSQRNYGYTF.

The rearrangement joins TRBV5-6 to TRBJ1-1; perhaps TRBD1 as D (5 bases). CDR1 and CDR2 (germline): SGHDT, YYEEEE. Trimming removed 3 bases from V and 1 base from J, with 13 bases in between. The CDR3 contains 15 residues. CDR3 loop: CASSSSGEWNTEAFF. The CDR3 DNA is TGTGCCAGCAGCTCTTCGGGGGAATGGAACACTGAAGCTTTCTTT.

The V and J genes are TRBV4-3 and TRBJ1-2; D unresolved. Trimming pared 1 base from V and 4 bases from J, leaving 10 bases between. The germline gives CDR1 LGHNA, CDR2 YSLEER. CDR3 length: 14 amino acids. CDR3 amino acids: CASSQGTDGYGYTF. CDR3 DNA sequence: TGCGCCAGCAGCCAAGGAACAGATGGCTATGGCTACACCTTC.

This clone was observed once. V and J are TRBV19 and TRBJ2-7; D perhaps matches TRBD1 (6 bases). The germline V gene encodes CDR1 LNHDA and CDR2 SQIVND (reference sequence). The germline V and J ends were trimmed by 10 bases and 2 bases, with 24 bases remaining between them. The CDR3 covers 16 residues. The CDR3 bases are TGTGCCACCCAGCCGGGGACAATCTTGGGCCCCTACGAGCAGTACTTC. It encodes CATQPGTILGPYEQYF.

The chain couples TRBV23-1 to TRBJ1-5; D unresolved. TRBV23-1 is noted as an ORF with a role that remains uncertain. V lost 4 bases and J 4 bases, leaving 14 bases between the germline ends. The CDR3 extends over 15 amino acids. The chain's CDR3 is CASSREGESNQPQHF. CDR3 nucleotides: TGCGCCAGCAGTCGGGAGGGTGAGAGTAATCAGCCCCAGCATTTT.

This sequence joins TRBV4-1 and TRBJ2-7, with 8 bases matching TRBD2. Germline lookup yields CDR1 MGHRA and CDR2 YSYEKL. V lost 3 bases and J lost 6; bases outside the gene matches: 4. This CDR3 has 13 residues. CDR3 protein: CASSQGLDREQYF. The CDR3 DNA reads TGCGCCAGCAGCCAGGGACTAGATCGCGAGCAGTACTTC.

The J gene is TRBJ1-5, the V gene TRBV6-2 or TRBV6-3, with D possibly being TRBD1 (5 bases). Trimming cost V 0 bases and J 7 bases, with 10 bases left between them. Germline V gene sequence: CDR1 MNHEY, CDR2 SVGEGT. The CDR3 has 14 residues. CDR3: CASSYSIGAQPQHF. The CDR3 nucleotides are TGTGCCAGCAGTTACTCGATTGGGGCACAGCCCCAGCATTTT.

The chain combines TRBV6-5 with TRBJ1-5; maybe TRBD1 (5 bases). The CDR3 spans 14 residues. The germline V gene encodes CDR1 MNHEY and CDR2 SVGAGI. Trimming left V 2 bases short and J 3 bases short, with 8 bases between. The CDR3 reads CASSYRQHNQPQHF. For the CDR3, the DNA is TGTGCCAGCAGTTACCGACAGCACAATCAGCCCCAGCATTTT.

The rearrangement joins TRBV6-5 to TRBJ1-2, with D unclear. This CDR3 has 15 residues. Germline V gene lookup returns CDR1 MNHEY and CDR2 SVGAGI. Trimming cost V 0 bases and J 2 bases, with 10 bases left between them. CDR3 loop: CASSYSASTNYGYTF. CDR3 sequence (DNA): TGTGCCAGCAGTTACTCGGCTTCCACGAACTATGGCTACACCTTC.

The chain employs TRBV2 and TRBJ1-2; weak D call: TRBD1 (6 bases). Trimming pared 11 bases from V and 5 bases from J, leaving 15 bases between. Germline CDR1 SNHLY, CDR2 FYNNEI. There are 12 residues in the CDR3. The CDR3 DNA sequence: TGTGCCGGAGAGAGGGGGATGTATGGCTACACCTTC. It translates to CAGERGMYGYTF.

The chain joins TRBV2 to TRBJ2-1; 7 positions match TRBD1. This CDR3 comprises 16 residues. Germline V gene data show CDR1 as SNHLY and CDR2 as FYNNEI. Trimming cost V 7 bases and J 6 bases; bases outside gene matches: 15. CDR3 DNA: TGTGCCAGCAATAACAAGGGGGCAGGGGCGGTCAATGAGCAGTTCTTC. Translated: CASNNKGAGAVNEQFF.

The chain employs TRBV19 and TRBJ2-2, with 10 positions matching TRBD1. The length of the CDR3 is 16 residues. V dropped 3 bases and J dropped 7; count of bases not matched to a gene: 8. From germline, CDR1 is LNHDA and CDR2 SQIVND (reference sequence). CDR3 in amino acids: CASSIPDRGLHGELFF. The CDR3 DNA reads TGTGCCAGTAGTATCCCCGACAGGGGGCTCCACGGGGAGCTGTTTTTT.

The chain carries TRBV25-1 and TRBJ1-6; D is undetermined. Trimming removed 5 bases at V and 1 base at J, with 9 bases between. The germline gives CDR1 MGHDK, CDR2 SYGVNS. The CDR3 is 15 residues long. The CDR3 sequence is CASSPSLSYNSPLHF. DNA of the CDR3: TGTGCCAGCAGTCCCTCTTTATCCTATAATTCACCCCTCCACTTT. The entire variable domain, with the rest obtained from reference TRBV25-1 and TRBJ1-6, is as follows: EADIYQTPRYLVIGTGKKITLECSQTMGHDKMYWYQQDPGMELHLIHYSYGVNSTEKGDLSSESTVSRIRTEHFPLTLESARPSHTSQYLCASSPSLSYNSPLHFGNGTRLTVT.

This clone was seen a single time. CDR3 amino acids: CASSQSSNYGYTF. The CDR3 coding sequence is TGTGCCAGCAGCCAAAGCTCAAATTATGGCTACACCTTC. The chain has TRBV3-1 (or the pseudogene TRBV3-2) and TRBJ1-2; D not resolved. Trimming shortened V by 2 bases and J by 5 bases, and 9 bases separated the two germline ends. Germline CDR1 and CDR2: LGHDT and YNNKEL (reference sequence). CDR3 length: 13 residues.

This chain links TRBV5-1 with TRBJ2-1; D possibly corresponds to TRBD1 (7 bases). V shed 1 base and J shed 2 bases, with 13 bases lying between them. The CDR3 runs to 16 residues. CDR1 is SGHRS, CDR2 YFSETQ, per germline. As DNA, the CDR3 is TGCGCCAGCAGCTTGTTGGCAGGGGGGACCTACAATGAGCAGTTCTTC. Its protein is CASSLLAGGTYNEQFF.

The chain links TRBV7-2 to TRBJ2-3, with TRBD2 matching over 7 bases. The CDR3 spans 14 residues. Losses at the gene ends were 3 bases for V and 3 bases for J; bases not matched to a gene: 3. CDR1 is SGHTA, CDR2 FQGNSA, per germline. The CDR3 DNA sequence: TGTGCCAGCAGCTTGGGGGGGGATACAGATACGCAGTATTTT. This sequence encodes CASSLGGDTDTQYF.

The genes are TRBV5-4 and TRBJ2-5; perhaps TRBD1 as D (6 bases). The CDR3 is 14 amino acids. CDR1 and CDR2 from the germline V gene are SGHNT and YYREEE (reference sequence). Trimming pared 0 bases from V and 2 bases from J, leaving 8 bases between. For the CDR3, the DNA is TGTGCCAGCAGCTTGGGGGGGCGTCAAGAGACCCAGTACTTC. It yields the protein CASSLGGRQETQYF.

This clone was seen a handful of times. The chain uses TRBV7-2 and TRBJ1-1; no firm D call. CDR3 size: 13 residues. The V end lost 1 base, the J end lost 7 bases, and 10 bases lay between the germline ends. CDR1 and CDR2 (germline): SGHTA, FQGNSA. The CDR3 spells CASSLEATHEAFF. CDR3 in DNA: TGTGCCAGCAGCTTAGAAGCCACCCATGAAGCTTTCTTT.

In nucleotides, the CDR3 is TGTGCCAGCAGTGAACCGGGACTAGCGGGGGGCGGTGAGCAGTTCTTC. It translates to CASSEPGLAGGGEQFF. V usage is TRBV27 and J usage is TRBJ2-1; TRBD2 matches at 15 bases. Trimming cost V 5 bases and J 9 bases; bases outside gene matches: 8. The CDR3 extends over 16 amino acids. Germline CDR1 MNHEY, CDR2 SMNVEV (reference sequence).

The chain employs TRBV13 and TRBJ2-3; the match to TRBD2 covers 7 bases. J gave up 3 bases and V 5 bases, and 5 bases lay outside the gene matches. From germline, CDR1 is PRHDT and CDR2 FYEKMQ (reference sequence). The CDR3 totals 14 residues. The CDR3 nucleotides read TGTGCCAGCAGCATTGAGCGGGGTACAGATACGCAGTATTTT. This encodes CASSIERGTDTQYF.

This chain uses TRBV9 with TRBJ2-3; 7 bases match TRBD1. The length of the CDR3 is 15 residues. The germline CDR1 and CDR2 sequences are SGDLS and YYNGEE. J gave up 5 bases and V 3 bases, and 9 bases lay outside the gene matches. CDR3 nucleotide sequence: TGTGCCAGCAGCGAGATGACAGGGATAAGAGATACGCAGTATTTT. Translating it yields CASSEMTGIRDTQYF.

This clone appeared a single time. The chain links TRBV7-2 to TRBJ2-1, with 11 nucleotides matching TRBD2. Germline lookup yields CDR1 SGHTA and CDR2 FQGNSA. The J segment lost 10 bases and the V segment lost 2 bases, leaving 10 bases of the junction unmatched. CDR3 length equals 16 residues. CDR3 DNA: TGTGCCAGCAGCTTATCTGGAACTAGCGGGGGTGGGGAGCAGTTCTTC. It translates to CASSLSGTSGGGEQFF. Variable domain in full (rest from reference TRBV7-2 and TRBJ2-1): GAGVSQSPSNKVTEKGKDVELRCDPISGHTALYWYRQSLGQGLEFLIYFQGNSAPDKSGLPSDRFSAERTGGSVSTLTIQRTQQEDSAVYLCASSLSGTSGGGEQFFGPGTRLTVL.

The CDR3 loop is CASSMGAFRGEAFF. The CDR3 DNA reads as TGTGCCAGCAGCATGGGGGCTTTCCGGGGTGAAGCTTTCTTT. This chain connects TRBV7-8 to TRBJ1-1; a possible D gene is TRBD1 (6 bases). V was shortened by 5 bases and J by 7 bases, with 17 bases between the two germline ends. The CDR3 covers 14 residues. CDR1 SGHVS and CDR2 FQNEAQ come from the germline V gene.

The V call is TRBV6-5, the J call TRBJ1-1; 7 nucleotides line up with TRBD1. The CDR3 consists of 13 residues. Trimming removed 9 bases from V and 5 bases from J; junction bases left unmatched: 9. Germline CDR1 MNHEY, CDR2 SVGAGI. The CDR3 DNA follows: TGTGCCAGTAACAGGGGTGAGCGGACTGAAGCTTTCTTT. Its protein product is CASNRGERTEAFF.

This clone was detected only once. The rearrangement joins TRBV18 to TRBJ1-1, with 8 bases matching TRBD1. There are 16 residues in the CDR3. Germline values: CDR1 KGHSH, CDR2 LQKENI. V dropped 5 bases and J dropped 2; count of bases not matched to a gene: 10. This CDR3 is CASSSTPTGVNTEAFF. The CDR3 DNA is TGTGCCAGCTCATCCACCCCGACAGGGGTAAACACTGAAGCTTTCTTT.

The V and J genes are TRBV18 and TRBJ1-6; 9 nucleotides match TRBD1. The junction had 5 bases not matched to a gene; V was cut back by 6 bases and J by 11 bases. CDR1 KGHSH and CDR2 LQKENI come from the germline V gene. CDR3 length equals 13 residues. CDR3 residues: CASSPGTGTPLHF. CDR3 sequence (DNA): TGTGCCAGCTCCCCCGGGACAGGGACACCCCTCCACTTT.

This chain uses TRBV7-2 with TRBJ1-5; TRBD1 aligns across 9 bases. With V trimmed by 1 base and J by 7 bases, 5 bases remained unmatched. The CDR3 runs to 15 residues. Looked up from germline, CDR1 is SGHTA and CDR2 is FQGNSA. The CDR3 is CASSLDGTGSQPQHF. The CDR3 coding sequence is TGTGCCAGCAGCTTAGACGGGACAGGGAGCCAGCCCCAGCATTTT.